The T cell receptor (beta chain) described here comes from a study (dated by TCRdb to the mid-2010s). With regard to the full study: Whether tumor-infiltrating Tregs in breast cancer are recruited from blood Tregs or converted in situ from other CD4+ T cell subsets was tested.

This clonotype was counted ten times or more. The antigen it recognizes is unknown. Per-base quality was not reported, and no clone a single base away is much larger than it. Cells that were CD4+CD25+CD127-/low were the ones isolated as Tregs. Tregs, naive and memory CD4+ T cells from tumor, blood and ipsilateral draining lymph nodes of a handful of breast cancer patients underwent full-length TCR alpha and beta sequencing. Tumor tissue and lymph nodes obtained from ipsilateral axillary dissection were perfused with PBS, minced and then digested with collagenase I and hyaluronidase. A purity exceeding 90% was confirmed by FACS for the sorted cell populations. Amplification of full-length TCR variable regions was done by 5' RACE PCR using constant-region reverse primers, and this step was followed by semi-nested PCR with Nested Universal Primer A. The ReliaPrep RNA Cell Miniprep System was used to extract total RNA, which was then reverse transcribed into 5'RACE-ready cDNA with the SMARTer RACE 5'/3' Kit. Multiplex adaptors were used to barcode full-length TCR alpha and beta libraries, and the barcoded libraries were sequenced on an Illumina MiSeq. As for the original processing: For each of nine subset-tissue groups, sequencing data from the five patients were combined, and the groups were compared by unsupervised clustering of TCR gene usage. The Morisita-Horn index was used to calculate repertoire similarity, with shared sequences weighted by how much each contributed to each repertoire. Using fastp at Q25 and MiXCR, TCRdb reprocessed the public reads and kept productive beta chains. All rows with the same CDR3 protein become a single entry with the most common DNA and genes. These V and J calls are TCRdb output, not the study's own analysis. The sample records 34,000 or so distinct CDR3 sequences, roughly a quarter of which are singletons. About 2.5% of the sample rests with the top ten.

Points the paper makes about the study in general: Tumor-infiltrating Treg TCR alpha and beta sequences overlapped most with tumor naive CD4+ T cells, then with blood naive CD4+ T cells. The TCR gene usage of tumor memory CD4+ T cells clustered together with blood and lymph node memory CD4+ cells and with lymph node naive CD4+ cells. The validation in the larger cohort was limited to a single TCR beta V-J rearrangement instead of whole repertoires.

From a lookup of the germline V gene (reference sequence), CDR1 and CDR2 are SEHNR and FQNEAQ. The CDR3 starts with the cysteine, ends with the phenylalanine, and has 16 residues. Here the CDR3 DNA is all that survives: 48 bases in frame from base 1. V loses 5 bases of germline sequence and J loses 0 bases, and the interval between the two ends is 11 bases. In this chain, TRBV7-9 is recombined with TRBJ2-6, and TRBD1 may be the D gene, going by 6 matching bases. The specimen sequenced was tumor-infiltrating Tregs sorted from the breast tumor. The TCR originated in a female donor with breast cancer. The encoded CDR3 is CASSNRDNSGANVLTF. The nucleotide sequence is given as TGTGCCAGCAGCAACCGGGACAACTCTGGGGCCAACGTCCTGACTTTC.